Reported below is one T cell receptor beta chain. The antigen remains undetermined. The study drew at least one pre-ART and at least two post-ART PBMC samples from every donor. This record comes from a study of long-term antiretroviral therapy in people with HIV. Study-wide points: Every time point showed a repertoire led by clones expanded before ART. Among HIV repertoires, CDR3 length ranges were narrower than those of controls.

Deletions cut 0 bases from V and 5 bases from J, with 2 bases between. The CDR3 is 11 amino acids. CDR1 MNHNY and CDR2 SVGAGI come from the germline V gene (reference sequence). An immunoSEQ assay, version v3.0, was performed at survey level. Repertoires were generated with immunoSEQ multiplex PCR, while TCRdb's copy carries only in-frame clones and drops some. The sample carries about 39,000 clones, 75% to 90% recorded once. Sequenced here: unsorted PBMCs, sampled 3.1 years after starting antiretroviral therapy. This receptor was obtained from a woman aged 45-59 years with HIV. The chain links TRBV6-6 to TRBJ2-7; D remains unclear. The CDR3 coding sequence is TGTGCCAGCAGTTACTCGAACGAGCAGTACTTC. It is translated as CASSYSNEQYF.